The subject of this entry is one T cell receptor (beta chain). This clonotype was recorded many times. The target of this receptor is not known. No base qualities exist here, and no much larger clone lies one base off it. Every donor was a healthy Caucasian. The twin cohort comprised three pairs of female monozygotic twins, all aged roughly 18 to 29 years. The RNA used for TCR libraries was isolated from peripheral blood mononuclear cells. The junction shows trimming of 4 bases on V and 0 bases on J, and the gene matches do not reach 2 bases of it. The CDR3 runs 16 residues from the cysteine to the phenylalanine. Only CDR3 DNA is held: 48 bases, read in frame from base 1. This sample is drawn from a study of identical twins (dated by TCRdb to 2016 to 2017). Context from the whole study: To test whether fetal clonotypes persist, this study deep-sequenced TCR alpha and beta repertoires from monozygotic twins, from unrelated adults of various ages, and from cord blood. To rule out contamination, the twin experiments were replicated at different times with different library preparation protocols. General findings and caveats noted by the study authors: Zero-insertion analyses could be partly confounded by invariant T cells such as MAIT and iNKT, although diverse VJ usage argued against such confounding for most clonotypes. Recombination models systematically underestimated out-of-frame TCR alpha sharing in monozygotic twins but agreed with sharing between unrelated individuals. The excess sharing between twins in beta out-of-frame sequences was weaker because fewer shared sequences reduced the signal-to-noise ratio. Because the same donors could not be followed over many years, conclusions were based on cross-sectional statistical analysis. Fewer insertions were carried by abundant cord blood beta clonotypes; a weaker similar trend was observed in young adult naive repertoires, while no such trend was observed in memory repertoires. Compared with coincidental sharing between unrelated individuals, out-of-frame TCR alpha sequences shared between twins had an excess of sequences with low generation probability.

Receptor amplification or capture employed 5' RACE. Sequencing used an Illumina HiSeq 2000. Template switching introduced a universal primer binding site; the final cDNA contained a unique molecular identifier, enabling accurate counting of TCR cDNA molecules. Specific primers in the conserved constant-segment region were used to synthesize first-strand cDNA for the TCR alpha and beta chains. To control for contamination, each cDNA library was double barcoded with a SMART-Mk sample barcode plus Illumina barcodes. TruSeq adapter sequences along with Illumina sample barcodes were introduced in two successive PCR steps. TCR alpha and beta cDNA libraries were sequenced on the Illumina HiSeq platform with custom primers. The source study handled its data this way. Raw reads were processed with MiGEC to extract unique molecular identifiers, and MiXCR was used to determine CDR3 positions. For each individual, recombination models were inferred using an EM algorithm with the repgenHMM and IGoR tools. Shared clonotypes were analyzed with the tcR package in R, and sharing was normalized by the product of cloneset sizes. Out-of-frame nonproductive sequences were analyzed to study raw recombination free of thymic and clonal selection effects. Using fastp trimming at Q25 and MiXCR clonotype assembly, TCRdb reanalyzed the public sequencing data and kept in-frame beta chains. Rows with one shared CDR3 protein collapse into an entry with the most common genes and DNA. The V and J calls reflect TCRdb's pipeline rather than the authors' work. This sample has 690,000 or so distinct CDR3 sequences in its table, and 8.6% of those were observed once. Clones ranked in the top ten supply around 0.98% of the sample.

The sample was also reused in another study, on yellow fever vaccine responses in identical twins. The second paper further reports: According to the authors, in identical twins the way T cells responded to vaccination appeared partly convergent and partly personalized. The study precisely tracked vaccine-responding T cell clones in identical twins.

This TCR was sampled from a woman between 18 and 29 years old in good health. The sample comprised PBMCs. Rearrangement joined TRBV12-3 or TRBV12-4 to TRBJ2-3, and 12 bases in between align with TRBD2. The nucleotides are TGTGCCAGCAGTTCGGGGACTAGCGGGAGCACAGATACGCAGTATTTT. This yields the protein CASSSGTSGSTDTQYF.